The T cell receptor (beta chain) described here comes from a study of blood T cell repertoires in COVID-19. For the study at large: Sites across the United States, Italy and Spain contributed samples from acute and convalescent COVID-19. From T cells, B-cell-depleted T cells, or PBMCs came the material, which was cDNA or gDNA.

In terms of age and location, participants ranged from about 18 to 90 years and lived in under 30 US areas. The study assigned cohorts using participant-reported clinical history. This table comes from immunoSEQ multiplex PCR, and its TCRdb copy is limited to in-frame clones, with some not included. There are about 190,000 clones in the sample; around 88% occur only once, and 4.5% to 6.5% lies in the top ten. With 11 bases removed from V and 7 bases from J, the gap between germline ends came to 21 bases. This CDR3 has 14 amino acids. Germline lookup yields CDR1 LNHDA and CDR2 SQIVND (reference sequence).

This sequence originates from a man aged 35 to 55 with acute COVID-19. The rearrangement links TRBV19 to TRBJ1-5; D ambiguous. Sequenced: PBMCs or T cells enriched from blood (not recorded which). CDR3 DNA sequence: TGTGCCTCTAAGGGCAGCGGGTGGGAGCAGCCCCAGCATTTT. It encodes CASKGSGWEQPQHF.